This TCR beta chain emerged from a study of T cell responses to AZD1222 COVID-19 vaccine. Whole-study findings and limits: Reportedly, nearly half of unique spike TCRs recognized epitopes outside B.1.351/B.1.1.7 mutations. In all cases, repertoires were sampled only after the peak T cell response. There were mostly white British donors and more females than males, and clonal diversity was possibly underestimated.

Germline V gene data show CDR1 as SEHNR and CDR2 as FQNEAQ (reference sequence). The junction had 5 bases not matched to a gene; V was cut back by 2 bases and J by 1 base. The CDR3 loop spans 15 amino acids. Concerning this clone itself: Its antigen is unidentified.

Only in-frame clones appear in the TCRdb table, and some are missing; sequencing was by immunoSEQ multiplex PCR. In the table there are some 96,000 clones, roughly 84% of which are singletons. The chain joins TRBV7-9 to TRBJ2-7, with 7 bases lining up with TRBD2. The sample here was peripheral blood, taken 28 days after the second AZD1222 dose. This clonotype was sampled from an adult who received the AZD1222 COVID-19 vaccine. CDR3 bases: TGTGCCAGCAGCTTAAGAAGCGGGAAGTCCTACGAGCAGTACTTC. As protein: CASSLRSGKSYEQYF.